Listed below are T cell receptor beta chains from one sample, sequenced in a study of T cell responses to AZD1222 COVID-19 vaccine. Clones were read by immunoSEQ multiplex PCR, and TCRdb kept only the in-frame ones, dropping some. There are about 140,000 clones in the sample; roughly 91% occur only once, and around 5.1% lies in the top ten. This specimen was peripheral blood, taken on day 0 of AZD1222 vaccination. These receptors were taken from an adult in good health. The CDR3 runs from the conserved cysteine through the conserved F or W. Fields, in order: clone size, V gene, D gene, J gene, CDR3 protein, CDR3 DNA. A D gene is named only where the DNA matches it firmly. The listing skips clone size in some rows; elsewhere it reads once, few, many or a size class.

>once|TRBV3-1/TRBV3-2|-|TRBJ2-2
CASSQGPSLAVGLFF
TGTGCCAGCAGCCAAGGCCCGTCTCTGGCCGTGGGGCTGTTTTTT
>-|TRBV10-3|TRBD1|TRBJ2-7
CAIKGAGTGLDEQYF
TGTGCCATCAAAGGGGCCGGGACAGGGCTCGACGAGCAGTACTTC
>-|TRBV9|-|TRBJ1-3
CASSVALQFSGNTIYF
TGTGCCAGCAGCGTAGCTTTACAATTCTCTGGAAACACCATATATTTT
>-|TRBV21-1|-|TRBJ2-2
CASSQDLGRPGELFF
TGTGCCAGCAGCCAGGACCTGGGGCGGCCCGGGGAGCTGTTTTTT
>-|TRBV4-1|-|TRBJ1-3
CASSQAAGREGDTIYF
TGCGCCAGCAGCCAAGCCGCCGGCAGGGAAGGAGACACCATATATTTT
>-|TRBV7-2|-|TRBJ2-7
CASMRTIYEQYF
TGTGCCAGCATGAGGACCATCTACGAGCAGTACTTC
>-|TRBV7-2|-|TRBJ1-1
CASSASWNTEAFF
TGTGCCAGCAGCGCCTCATGGAACACTGAAGCTTTCTTT
>-|TRBV30|TRBD1|TRBJ1-1
CAWSSGGSAEAFF
TGTGCCTGGAGCTCAGGGGGTTCCGCTGAAGCTTTCTTT
>once|TRBV11-2|-|TRBJ1-2
CASSLDGYYGYTF
TGTGCCAGCAGCTTAGATGGCTACTACGGCTACACCTTC
>once|TRBV16|-|TRBJ2-5
CASSQHLVGAKETQYF
TGTGCCAGCAGCCAACACCTGGTGGGGGCTAAAGAGACCCAGTACTTC
>-|TRBV7-9|TRBD1|TRBJ2-2
CASSPRGQGSYTGELFF
TGTGCCAGCAGCCCCCGGGGACAGGGGTCATACACCGGGGAGCTGTTTTTT
>-|TRBV5-1|-|TRBJ2-3
CASSLRGMGTDTQYF
TGCGCCAGCAGCCTAAGGGGAATGGGCACAGATACGCAGTATTTT
>-|TRBV28|-|TRBJ1-2
CALKGNYGYTF
TGTGCCCTCAAGGGTAACTATGGCTACACCTTC
>-|TRBV3-1/TRBV3-2|TRBD2|TRBJ2-7
CASSQEGGRVPNF
TGTGCCAGCAGCCAAGAAGGCGGGAGGGTTCCTAACTTC
>-|TRBV7-8|TRBD1|TRBJ2-7
CASSWGQGPSYEQYF
TGTGCCAGCAGCTGGGGACAGGGGCCCTCCTACGAGCAGTACTTC
>-|TRBV7-2|-|TRBJ2-3
CASSLRGERTDTQYF
TGTGCCAGCAGCTTAAGAGGGGAGAGGACAGATACGCAGTATTTT